These 18 T cell receptor beta chains originate from one sample sequenced in a study of high-grade serous ovarian cancer treatment subgroups. Some clones are missing from TCRdb's copy, which holds only in-frame ones; the method was immunoSEQ multiplex PCR. The sample includes about 5,500 clones, less than 85% of them seen just once. Tumor tissue was taken before any definitive surgery or chemotherapy was given. The sample was tumor tissue. The receptors shown here come from a human donor with high-grade serous ovarian cancer.

The chain joins TRBV2 to TRBJ2-7; TRBD2 is a possible D gene (6 bases). Germline V CDR1 and CDR2: SNHLY, FYNNEI. The V end lost 4 bases, the J end lost 2 bases, and 9 bases lay between the germline ends. This CDR3 has 13 residues. The CDR3 region has the DNA TGTGCCAGCAGTGCCGGGAGTGCCTACGAGCAGTACTTC. Amino acid sequence: CASSAGSAYEQYF. Variable domain in full (rest from reference TRBV2 and TRBJ2-7): EPEVTQTPSHQVTQMGQEVILRCVPISNHLYFYWYRQILGQKVEFLVSFYNNEISEKSEIFDDQFSVERPDGSNFTLKIRSTKLEDSAMYFCASSAGSAYEQYFGPGTRLTVT.

CDR3 DNA: TGCGCCAGCAGTGAGGGAACAGGAACAAGAAATGGTGAAAAACTGTTTTTT. Encoded protein: CASSEGTGTRNGEKLFF. The V call is TRBV10-1, the J call TRBJ1-4; D perhaps matches TRBD1 (5 bases). CDR1 and CDR2 (germline): WNHNN, SYGVQD (reference sequence). The germline V and J ends were trimmed by 2 bases and 7 bases, with 20 bases remaining between them. The CDR3 is 17 amino acids.

This clone appeared once. The chain employs TRBV4-1 and TRBJ2-7, with 9 bases fitting TRBD2. CDR3 length: 15 residues. J was trimmed by 5 bases and V by 1 base; bases with no gene match: 6. Germline CDR1 reads MGHRA; CDR2 reads YSYEKL. CDR3: CASSQVSGGLDEQYF. The CDR3 coding sequence is TGCGCCAGCAGCCAAGTTAGCGGGGGATTAGACGAGCAGTACTTC.

This clone was recorded a few times. The chain is built from TRBV19 and TRBJ1-6; TRBD1 might be the D (6 bases). Germline CDR1 reads LNHDA; CDR2 reads SQIVND (reference sequence). V lost 3 bases and J 9 bases, leaving 18 bases between the germline ends. The CDR3 length is 16 residues. CDR3 residues: CASSIPGAGTSSPLHF. The CDR3 DNA reads TGTGCCAGTAGTATTCCCGGGGCAGGGACAAGTTCACCCCTCCACTTT.

Here the CDR3 DNA reads TGTGCCAGCAGCTCCCGAACCAACACCGGGGAGCTGTTTTTT. Encoded protein: CASSSRTNTGELFF. V usage is TRBV9 and J usage is TRBJ2-2; no clear D gene. The CDR3 is 14 amino acids. The V and J ends lost 4 bases and 2 bases respectively, with 9 bases between them. Germline assignment: CDR1 SGDLS and CDR2 YYNGEE.

The V gene is TRBV7-8, the J gene TRBJ1-6; 7 positions agree with TRBD1. Germline CDR1 is SGHVS and CDR2 is FQNEAQ. The CDR3 has 17 amino acids. V dropped 5 bases and J dropped 5; count of bases not matched to a gene: 12. The CDR3 nucleotides read TGTGCCAGCAGCCTAAAGACAGGGCCCGGGGATAATTCACCCCTCCACTTT. Its translation: CASSLKTGPGDNSPLHF. Full variable domain (missing parts from reference TRBV7-8 and TRBJ1-6): GAGVSQSPRYKVAKRGQDVALRCDPISGHVSLFWYQQALGQGPEFLTYFQNEAQLDKSGLPSDRFFAERPEGSVSTLKIQRTQQEDSAVYLCASSLKTGPGDNSPLHFGNGTRLTVT.

The chain combines TRBV5-1 with TRBJ2-2; possibly TRBD2 for D (6 bases). The V gene's germline CDR1 is SGHRS and CDR2 YFSETQ. The V end was cut by 4 bases, the J end by 2 bases, with 18 bases between. The CDR3 contains 17 residues. CDR3 region: CASSPSYFGSNTGELFF. As DNA, the CDR3 is TGCGCCAGCAGCCCGTCCTATTTCGGGAGTAACACCGGGGAGCTGTTTTTT.

This clone appeared once. This sequence joins TRBV5-1 and TRBJ2-5; perhaps TRBD2 as D (6 bases). The J call is uncertain, as TRBJ2-7 better fits the DNA end. The CDR3 covers 14 residues. Germline CDR1 reads SGHRS; CDR2 reads YFSETQ. CDR3 protein: CASSLGSGAYEQYF. DNA for the CDR3: TGCGCCAGCAGCTTGGGTTCGGGGGCCTACGAGCAGTACTTC.

This clone showed up just a few times. The chain is built from TRBV9 and TRBJ1-1; 7 bases are a match to TRBD1. Germline V gene data show CDR1 as SGDLS and CDR2 as YYNGEE. Losses at the gene ends were 0 bases for V and 5 bases for J; bases not matched to a gene: 7. The CDR3 loop spans 15 amino acids. CDR3 region: CASSVVRTGETEAFF. The CDR3 nucleotides are TGTGCCAGCAGCGTAGTTAGAACAGGGGAAACTGAAGCTTTCTTT.

Comment on this clone: An end of the junction does not agree with germline; a read error may underlie this. V usage is TRBV2 and J usage is TRBJ2-5; 9 bases agree with TRBD2. This CDR3 region has 13 residues. CDR1 is SNHLY, CDR2 FYNNEI, per germline. The CDR3 sequence: CASSEEISGGTHF. CDR3 in DNA: TGTGCCAGCAGTGAAGAAATAAGCGGGGGGACCCACTTC.

By proportion, this clone is medium-sized. V gene TRBV7-8 combines with J gene TRBJ1-6; D is undetermined. The CDR3 totals 17 residues. The germline V gene has CDR1 SGHVS and CDR2 FQNEAQ. Trimming shortened V by 1 base and J by 0 bases, and 10 bases separated the two germline ends. The DNA for the CDR3 is TGTGCCAGCAGCTTAGTCGGCCTCAGCTCCTATAATTCACCCCTCCACTTT. It specifies CASSLVGLSSYNSPLHF.

The V gene is TRBV5-1, the J gene TRBJ2-7, with 10 bases fitting TRBD2. CDR3 length: 15 amino acids. Germline loops: CDR1 SGHRS, CDR2 YFSETQ. After removal of 0 bases from V and 5 bases from J, the junction contained 5 bases not matched to a gene. The CDR3 coding sequence is TGCGCCAGCAGCTTGGTTTCTAGCGGGGGCCACGAGCAGTACTTC. Protein product: CASSLVSSGGHEQYF.

This rearrangement joins TRBV6-5 to TRBJ1-1; D unresolved. This CDR3 contains 15 residues. Trimming stripped 6 bases from V and 1 base from J, with 15 bases between. Germline CDR1 and CDR2: MNHEY and SVGAGI. The CDR3 is CASRPPERANTEAFF. CDR3 nucleotides: TGTGCCAGCAGACCCCCCGAAAGGGCGAACACTGAAGCTTTCTTT.

The genes are TRBV2 and TRBJ2-3; 9 nucleotides line up with TRBD1. This CDR3 comprises 14 residues. CDR1 is SNHLY, CDR2 FYNNEI, per germline. Trimming cost V 8 bases and J 4 bases; bases outside gene matches: 7. This CDR3 reads CASYETGGSDTQYF. Here the CDR3 DNA reads TGTGCCAGCTACGAGACAGGGGGGTCAGATACGCAGTATTTT.

V gene TRBV4-2 combines with J gene TRBJ2-3; maybe TRBD2 (6 bases). Per the germline V gene, CDR1 is LGHNA and CDR2 is YNFKEQ. Trimming cost V 0 bases and J 2 bases, with 12 bases left between them. This CDR3 has 16 amino acids. CDR3 in amino acids: CASSQELAGFTDTQYF. In DNA, the CDR3 is TGTGCCAGCAGCCAAGAACTCGCGGGGTTCACAGATACGCAGTATTTT.

The CDR3 DNA reads TGTGCCAGCAGCCTACCTCTGGGCGGGGCCTACGAGCAGTACTTC. This translates into CASSLPLGGAYEQYF. The chain links TRBV5-4 to TRBJ2-5, with TRBD2 as a possible D gene (6 bases). The better agreement between TRBJ2-7 and the DNA end casts doubt on the J call. The CDR3 totals 15 residues. Per the germline V gene, CDR1 is SGHNT and CDR2 is YYREEE (reference sequence).

For the CDR3, the DNA is TGCAGTGCTAGAGTGTCAGATACGCAGTATTTT. Translating gives CSARVSDTQYF. V usage is TRBV20-1 and J usage is TRBJ2-3; D remains unclear. This CDR3 is built from 11 residues. Trimming removed 1 base at V and 4 bases at J, with 3 bases between. Germline lookup yields CDR1 DFQATT and CDR2 SNEGSKA (reference sequence).

The rearrangement joins TRBV2 to TRBJ1-5; no reliable D call. The germline V gene encodes CDR1 SNHLY and CDR2 FYNNEI. The length of the CDR3 is 13 residues. Trimming left V 4 bases short and J 0 bases short, with 4 bases between. The CDR3 nucleotides are TGTGCCAGCAGTGTATTTAGCAATCAGCCCCAGCATTTT. Its protein product is CASSVFSNQPQHF.